This entry features one T cell receptor (beta chain) sequence. This clonotype has at least ten counts. The antigen it binds to is not known. No qualities accompany the bases; no much larger clone lies one base away. The hyperthyroidism patients were between 18 and 65 years old and newly diagnosed, with a disease duration of less than 2 months. Exclusion was applied to patients with uncontrolled infections, other autoimmune diseases, pregnancy or lactation. Diagnoses were established on the basis of clinical symptoms, serum thyroxine and TRAb, thyroid ultrasound, and orbital computed tomography. Blood from progressor patients was drawn when they were first diagnosed with hyperthyroidism, before any ophthalmopathy symptoms appeared. Ficoll-Paque density gradient centrifugation was used to isolate PBMCs from around 10 ml of fresh peripheral blood. Progressor patients were initially diagnosed with Graves' hyperthyroidism and developed ophthalmopathy during follow-up. Trizol reagent was used to extract total RNA, and RNA quality was then checked on an Agilent 2100 Bioanalyzer.

TCR beta CDR3 regions were amplified from RNA transcripts. The TCR CDR3 was subjected to a first round of RT-PCR using the HTBI primer set and the Qiagen OneStep RT-PCR kit. Libraries were constructed in a second round of multiplex PCR, after which size selection and purification were performed. Paired-end sequencing of the libraries was performed with 100 bp reads on an Illumina HiSeq2000. Regarding the original processing steps: Raw data were processed with SOAPnuke, discarding reads with adapters, uncalled bases, mean Phred below 15, or no exact constant-primer or identifier match. COPE v1.2.5 was used to merge the high-quality paired reads, and each unique nucleotide sequence was defined as a clonotype. MiTCR v1.1 was used to align the clonotypes against IMGT TRBV, TRBD and TRBJ reference segments. The analysis was restricted to V-J combinations with a frequency above 0.0001, which together covered 99.2% of the repertoires. A TCS score was defined as the ratio between F50 (clonal expansion) and ExV (chaos), using BLOSUM62-based TCRdist between CDR3 peptides within each V-J. Welch's t-statistics and random forest reduced roughly 530 V-J features to some 14, which were used in a naive Bayes classifier (R e1071). The public sequencing data were trimmed at Q25 with fastp and processed into clonotypes with MiXCR by TCRdb, which kept only in-frame beta chains. Each CDR3 protein appears once, grouped with its most common genes and DNA. For this entry, the V and J calls and clone size follow TCRdb and not the study's own pipeline. This sample gives 690,000 or so distinct CDR3 sequences in total; around 19% of them show up just once. Approximately 15% of the sample goes to the ten largest clones.

These data originate in a study of T cells in Graves' hyperthyroidism and ophthalmopathy (dated by TCRdb to between 2019 and 2020). At the level of the whole study: Peripheral blood was sampled at the time of initial diagnosis, prior to any treatment. In several Graves' hyperthyroidism patients, the study also compared T-cell repertoires from thyroid tissue with T-cell repertoires from blood. To identify TCR V-J signatures that set the groups apart, the researchers used a discovery cohort of roughly 100 patients, made up of under 50 with Graves' ophthalmopathy and 57 with stable Graves' hyperthyroidism. Following sampling, methimazole starting at 30 mg daily was given to hyperthyroidism patients, and high-dose intravenous methylprednisolone was given to ophthalmopathy patients. The approximately 100 discovery patients were randomly divided into training and test sets at a 7:3 ratio. The paper reports TCR Vbeta CDR3 sequencing of over 130 peripheral blood samples: under 45 ophthalmopathy, under 80 hyperthyroidism and roughly 17 progressor patients. An independent validation cohort of fewer than 20 hyperthyroidism patients and about 16 patients who later progressed to ophthalmopathy tested prospective prediction of ophthalmopathy. On the study overall, not on this receptor specifically: Most expanded thyroid clonotypes (frequency above 0.001) were also found in blood, which suggests that blood repertoires may mirror thyroid immune responses. In validation, the model predicted progression to ophthalmopathy with approximately 69% sensitivity and 72% to 75% specificity, a median of about six months before onset. Ophthalmopathy was separated from stable hyperthyroidism by a 13 V-J signature model, with just over 85% sensitivity and about 81% specificity obtained in cross-validation and 80%/75% obtained in testing. Sample size was not statistically predetermined, and blinding of investigators to group allocation was not performed.

Via the germline V gene (reference sequence), CDR1 is LGHDT and CDR2 YNNKEL. The CDR3 starts with the cysteine, ends with the phenylalanine, and has 14 residues. The entry retains the CDR3 DNA only, 42 bases that are in frame from base 1. The V and J ends are trimmed by 4 bases and 6 bases, leaving 15 bases between them. This sequence was found in a woman between 50 and 59 years old with Graves' hyperthyroidism that later progressed to Graves' ophthalmopathy. Sequencing was performed on blood. The chain employs TRBV3-1 and TRBJ1-2; the D segment could be TRBD1, given 5 matching bases. The CDR3 here reads CASSPSNRNDGYTF. At the DNA level, the sequence is TGTGCCAGCAGCCCTTCGAACAGGAATGATGGCTACACCTTC.